The clone carrying this T cell receptor beta chain was observed a handful of times. These data are taken from a study of blood T cells in healthy people across ages. Combining a sample-barcoded 5' primer with a J-beta primer mix, a second PCR ran for about 7 to 11 cycles. TCRdb recomputed calls from the 5' RACE reads with MiXCR, one row per CDR3 protein. The sample shows more than 650,000 distinct CDR3 sequences, roughly 24% of them seen only once. This CDR3 is 16 amino acids long. V lost 6 bases, J lost 2 bases, and 17 bases lay in between. Germline V gene lookup returns CDR1 MNHEY and CDR2 SVGEGT. Separately, the same data were catalogued under a study of T cells of mothers and their children. That source notes: The people who donated were three healthy Caucasian mothers and their six children.

The V and J genes are TRBV6-2 or TRBV6-3 and TRBJ1-3; weak D call: TRBD1 (6 bases). Sequencing was done on a sample of blood. The clonotype originates from a boy aged 5-17 years in good health. CDR3 sequence reads: CASSELRGSTGNTIYF. The CDR3, as DNA: TGTGCCAGCAGCGAACTAAGGGGGAGTACTGGAAACACCATATATTTT.